The 7 T cell receptor beta chains reported below all come from one sample, sequenced in a study of OX40 agonist ivuxolimab in advanced cancers. Data came from immunoSEQ multiplex PCR; TCRdb stores just in-frame clones and leaves some out. The profile shows roughly 70,000 clones, roughly 87% of them singletons. Here the sequenced sample was CD4+ or CD8+ T cells sorted from blood, taken in a trial of the OX40 agonist ivuxolimab. The receptors stem from an adult with an advanced solid tumor such as melanoma, head and neck, liver or kidney cancer.

The genes are TRBV6-5 and TRBJ1-3; D might be TRBD1 (5 bases). V lost 6 bases and J lost 4, with 16 bases in between. The CDR3 sequence is 15 residues long. Germline CDR1 and CDR2: MNHEY and SVGAGI. The CDR3 nucleotides read TGTGCCAGCAGATTCGACGGGGCTCTCGGAAACACCATATATTTT. It specifies CASRFDGALGNTIYF.

This clone appeared a single time. The chain carries TRBV28 and TRBJ1-2; weak D call: TRBD1 (5 bases). Germline V gene lookup returns CDR1 MDHEN and CDR2 SYDVKM. This CDR3 has 16 residues. Trimming took 6 bases from V and 7 from J, leaving 24 bases between them. The CDR3 sequence: CASSPPGLIYLGGYTF. The CDR3 DNA follows: TGTGCCAGCAGCCCCCCAGGGTTAATTTACTTGGGTGGCTACACCTTC.

This chain uses TRBV6-6 with TRBJ2-6; the D is unclear. Trimming stripped 0 bases from V and 0 bases from J, with 6 bases between. Germline CDR1 MNHNY, CDR2 SVGAGI (reference sequence). The CDR3 sequence is 16 residues long. Here the CDR3 reads CASSYSRDSGANVLTF. CDR3 in DNA: TGTGCCAGCAGTTACTCTCGAGACTCTGGGGCCAACGTCCTGACTTTC.

Only one count was recorded for this clone. The gene calls are TRBV6-1 and TRBJ1-4; D is uncertain. This CDR3 region has 13 residues. CDR1 and CDR2 from the germline V gene are MNHNS and SASEGT. V was trimmed by 1 base and J by 3 bases, leaving 3 bases between them. This CDR3 reads CASSEGPNEKLFF. In nucleotides, the CDR3 is TGTGCCAGCAGTGAAGGGCCTAATGAAAAACTGTTTTTT.

The V call is TRBV2, the J call TRBJ2-1, with 9 positions matching TRBD1. CDR1 SNHLY and CDR2 FYNNEI come from the germline V gene. The CDR3 is 12 amino acids. J lost 9 bases, V lost 6 bases, and 3 bases had no gene match. The CDR3 bases are TGTGCCAGCAGAGGGACAGGGAGTGAGCAGTTCTTC. Encoded protein: CASRGTGSEQFF.

This clone has only a few counts. The chain carries TRBV14 and TRBJ2-7, with 13 bases aligning to TRBD2. Germline values: CDR1 SGHDN, CDR2 FVKESK. The ends lost 1 base at V and 4 bases at J; junction bases unmatched: 4. This CDR3 has 16 residues. The CDR3 reads CASSQGGLAGFYEQYF. The DNA of the CDR3 is TGTGCCAGCAGCCAAGGGGGACTAGCGGGATTTTACGAGCAGTACTTC. Using reference TRBV14 and TRBJ2-7 for the parts outside the CDR3, the full variable domain is EAGVTQFPSHSVIEKGQTVTLRCDPISGHDNLYWYRRVMGKEIKFLLHFVKESKQDESGMPNNRFLAERTGGTYSTLKVQPAELEDSGVYFCASSQGGLAGFYEQYFGPGTRLTVT.

The rearrangement links TRBV27 to TRBJ1-1; D not certain. This CDR3 contains 15 residues. Germline V CDR1 and CDR2: MNHEY, SMNVEV (reference sequence). Trimming removed 6 bases from V and 5 bases from J, with 19 bases in between. In DNA form, the CDR3 reads TGTGCCAGCAGCCCTAGTACGGTACCGAAAACTGAAGCTTTCTTT. It translates to CASSPSTVPKTEAFF.